This TCR beta chain was captured in a study of T cell responses to AZD1222 COVID-19 vaccine. The repertoire was sequenced with immunoSEQ multiplex PCR; TCRdb's copy has only in-frame clones and lacks some. The table includes around 180,000 clones, just over 85% detected once. The table lists this clone with a count of one. Its antigen remains unidentified. The CDR3 extends over 12 amino acids. The ends were cut back, 2 bases at V and 6 bases at J, with 8 bases in the middle. Germline values: CDR1 SGHTA, CDR2 FQGNSA. Study-level points and caveats: Nearly half of spike-specific TCRs reportedly target unmutated variant regions. The CD4 TCRs associated with vaccination extended across spike and predominated at 160-218 and 743-854. Spike-specific TCR depth and breadth grew after two AZD1222 doses.

The TCR was taken from an adult in good health. The sequencing used peripheral blood, collected on day 0 of AZD1222 vaccination. V is TRBV7-2 and J is TRBJ2-7; perhaps TRBD1 as D (5 bases). The CDR3 reads CASSLTGSEQYF. The CDR3 bases are TGTGCCAGCAGCTTAACAGGTTCCGAGCAGTACTTC. Drawing the rest from reference TRBV7-2 and TRBJ2-7, the complete variable domain is GAGVSQSPSNKVTEKGKDVELRCDPISGHTALYWYRQSLGQGLEFLIYFQGNSAPDKSGLPSDRFSAERTGGSVSTLTIQRTQQEDSAVYLCASSLTGSEQYFGPGTRLTVT.